This T cell receptor beta chain was captured in a study of cytotoxic CD8 clonotypes in ibrutinib-treated CLL. Overall study results and limits: A rise in clonality was seen at ibrutinib response, and a fall back toward baseline was seen at progression.

Assay used: immunoSEQ multiplex PCR; TCRdb lists only in-frame clones, some missing. Here the sample spans approximately 330,000 clones, around four fifths being singletons. The CDR3 runs to 13 residues. Germline V gene sequence: CDR1 KGHSH, CDR2 LQKENI. V dropped 3 bases and J dropped 4 bases, with 9 bases sitting between them. About this clone itself: Antigen specificity is unknown.

The V and J genes are TRBV18 and TRBJ1-2; no definite D call. This receptor was taken from a human donor with chronic lymphocytic leukemia. Sequences were derived from PBMCs, sampled before ibrutinib treatment. In DNA, the CDR3 is TGTGCCAGCTCACCCCCTGGCCTCTATGGCTACACCTTC. It codes for CASSPPGLYGYTF.